The 20 T cell receptor beta chains below were found in one sample sequenced in a study of CD8 T cells in Susac syndrome (dated by TCRdb to between 2018 and 2021). The library was made by the immunoSEQ multiplex PCR assay. RNA was extracted using the RNeasy kit, and about 0.45 to 1 ug of the RNA was reverse transcribed with random hexamers. TCRdb redid the processing of the public reads, applying fastp at Q25 and MiXCR, and retained in-frame beta chains. CDR3 protein duplicates are merged, each entry listing the most common genes and DNA. For this sample the table gives about 240,000 distinct CDR3 sequences, of which approximately 95% were detected only once. Of the sample, approximately 0.1% is held by the ten largest clones. The specimen was CD4+ T cells from PBMCs. The receptors here all came from a human donor with Susac syndrome.

V is TRBV23-1 and J is TRBJ1-5; 9 positions match TRBD1. TRBV23-1 is an open reading frame whose function is uncertain. The CDR3 spans 12 residues. The J segment lost 8 bases and the V segment lost 9 bases, leaving 5 bases of the junction unmatched. For the CDR3, the DNA is TGCGCCAGTAGACAGGGGGTGAAGCCCCAGCATTTT. It codes for CASRQGVKPQHF.

The J gene is TRBJ2-1, the V gene TRBV7-9; 8 bases match TRBD2. Trimming at V came to 6 bases and at J to 9 bases, leaving 7 bases not matched to a gene. This CDR3 has 13 residues. Germline V gene sequence: CDR1 SEHNR, CDR2 FQNEAQ (reference sequence). The CDR3 DNA reads as TGTGCCAGCAGTTGGACTAGCAATAGTGAGCAGTTCTTC. Amino acid sequence: CASSWTSNSEQFF.

This chain joins TRBV5-4 and TRBJ2-1; no clear D gene. Trimming removed 4 bases at V and 8 bases at J, with 10 bases between. Germline-derived CDR1 and CDR2 are SGHNT and YYREEE (reference sequence). The CDR3 has 12 amino acids. The CDR3 sequence is CASSLTTDEQFF. The CDR3 DNA reads as TGTGCCAGCAGCCTTACGACCGATGAGCAGTTCTTC.

This chain uses TRBV4-2 with TRBJ2-7; perhaps TRBD2 as D (5 bases). There are 14 residues in the CDR3. Trimming stripped 1 base from V and 0 bases from J, with 7 bases between. Per germline, CDR1 LGHNA and CDR2 YNFKEQ. CDR3 residues: CASSQGGSSYEQYF. The CDR3 nucleotides read TGTGCCAGCAGCCAAGGAGGGAGCTCCTACGAGCAGTACTTC.

This clonotype has just one count. The chain links TRBV12-3 or TRBV12-4 to TRBJ1-2; D is possibly TRBD1 (6 bases). The CDR3 has 15 residues. The V end lost 7 bases, the J end lost 8 bases, and 23 bases lay between the germline ends. The CDR3 here is CASTKGQGSYLGYTF. In DNA form, the CDR3 reads TGTGCCAGCACCAAGGGGCAGGGGTCCTATTTAGGCTACACCTTC.

CDR3 protein: CASSESGSGGRSYEQYF. The CDR3 DNA follows: TGTGCCAGCAGTGAGTCGGGGTCGGGAGGTCGATCCTACGAGCAGTACTTC. The genes are TRBV25-1 and TRBJ2-7; 7 bases are shared with TRBD2. Germline CDR1 is MGHDK and CDR2 is SYGVNS. The V segment lost 3 bases and the J segment 1 base; nucleotides outside the gene matches: 12. The CDR3 has 17 amino acids.

In its sample, this clonotype was seen once. V is TRBV30 and J is TRBJ1-2; D is unresolved. Looked up from germline, CDR1 is GTSNPN and CDR2 is SVGIG (reference sequence). The CDR3 runs to 12 residues. V was cut by 2 bases and J by 2 bases, with 6 bases left in between. The CDR3 bases are TGTGCCTGGAGTCTGACCAACTATGGCTACACCTTC. This sequence encodes CAWSLTNYGYTF.

The CDR3 region is CSACRAAQETQYF. In DNA, the CDR3 is TGCAGCGCTTGTCGCGCAGCACAAGAGACCCAGTACTTC. The chain is built from TRBV29-1 and TRBJ2-5, with D unclear. CDR1 is SQVTM, CDR2 ANQGSEA, per germline. There are 13 residues in the CDR3. The V end lost 7 bases, the J end lost 2 bases, and 14 bases lay between the germline ends.

The chain recombines TRBV6-5 with TRBJ2-3, with TRBD2 identical over 7 bases. The V and J ends lost 2 bases and 4 bases, in that order; junction bases with no gene match: 15. This CDR3 comprises 18 residues. Per the germline V gene, CDR1 is MNHEY and CDR2 is SVGAGI. The CDR3 DNA reads as TGTGCCAGCAGTTACACTATTTTCGGCGGGAGTGGAGCAGATACGCAGTATTTT. Its translation is CASSYTIFGGSGADTQYF.

This chain uses TRBV2 with TRBJ2-5; weak D call: TRBD2 (5 bases). Trimming stripped 5 bases from V and 4 bases from J, with 14 bases between. Germline V CDR1 and CDR2: SNHLY, FYNNEI. The CDR3 loop spans 14 amino acids. The CDR3 DNA follows: TGTGCCAGCAGTCCCCTCCGAAGCGGAGAGACCCAGTACTTC. Residues: CASSPLRSGETQYF. The full variable domain, in which reference TRBV2 and TRBJ2-5 provide the parts outside the CDR3, is EPEVTQTPSHQVTQMGQEVILRCVPISNHLYFYWYRQILGQKVEFLVSFYNNEISEKSEIFDDQFSVERPDGSNFTLKIRSTKLEDSAMYFCASSPLRSGETQYFGPGTRLLVL.

V is TRBV4-1 and J is TRBJ1-3; 7 bases line up with TRBD1. V shed 1 base and J 0 bases; nucleotides not matched to a gene: 3. Germline-derived CDR1 and CDR2 are MGHRA and YSYEKL. This CDR3 has 16 residues. CDR3 residues: CASSQGDSLSGNTIYF. Written as DNA, the CDR3 is TGCGCCAGCAGCCAAGGGGACAGCCTCTCTGGAAACACCATATATTTT.

The chain uses TRBV25-1 and TRBJ1-3; D gene ambiguous. The CDR3 runs to 15 residues. V was cut by 3 bases and J by 0 bases, with 9 bases left in between. Germline CDR1 reads MGHDK; CDR2 reads SYGVNS. In nucleotides, the CDR3 is TGTGCCAGCAGTGAGTTGAGCAACTCTGGAAACACCATATATTTT. It translates to CASSELSNSGNTIYF.

The chain employs TRBV7-3 and TRBJ2-3; weak D call: TRBD1 (6 bases). V was pared by 5 bases and J by 2 bases, with 14 bases between. The CDR3 length is 15 residues. Germline-derived CDR1 and CDR2 are SGHTA and FQGTGA. CDR3 bases: TGTGCCAGCAGCCCCGACAGGCGTTACACAGATACGCAGTATTTT. Encoded protein: CASSPDRRYTDTQYF.

This chain connects TRBV15 to TRBJ2-5; either TRBD1 or TRBD2 may supply D (5 bases each). V lost 4 bases and J lost 2, with 14 bases in between. Germline assignment: CDR1 LNHNV and CDR2 YYDKDF (reference sequence). The CDR3 spans 15 residues. The CDR3 DNA is TGTGCCACCAGCAAGGGGTTAGAGGGGCAAGAGACCCAGTACTTC. Translation: CATSKGLEGQETQYF.

CDR3 sequence (DNA): TGTGCCAGCAGACATATGGGTTCCAACGAGCAGTACTTC. Protein sequence: CASRHMGSNEQYF. This sequence joins TRBV11-2 and TRBJ2-7; D gene ambiguous. V was trimmed by 6 bases and J by 5 bases, leaving 14 bases between them. This CDR3 is built from 13 residues. Germline CDR1 reads SGHAT; CDR2 reads FQNNGV.

This clonotype appeared a few times. The gene calls are TRBV4-2 and TRBJ2-5; D might be TRBD1 or TRBD2, each matching 5 bases. Germline V gene data show CDR1 as LGHNA and CDR2 as YNFKEQ. Trimming left V 2 bases short and J 5 bases short, with 9 bases between. The CDR3 consists of 13 residues. The CDR3 loop is CASSQLGAETQYF. In nucleotides, the CDR3 is TGTGCCAGCAGCCAACTCGGGGCGGAGACCCAGTACTTC.

V usage is TRBV20-1 and J usage is TRBJ2-5; 16 bases agree with TRBD2. Germline CDR1 DFQATT, CDR2 SNEGSKA (reference sequence). Trimming at V came to 6 bases and at J to 3 bases, leaving 4 bases not matched to a gene. This CDR3 region has 15 residues. The CDR3 is CSATGTSGREETQYF. CDR3 coding DNA: TGCAGTGCCACTGGGACTAGCGGGAGGGAAGAGACCCAGTACTTC.

The V call is TRBV12-3 or TRBV12-4, the J call TRBJ2-7; TRBD2 matches 9 bases. The CDR3 runs to 14 residues. J was trimmed by 1 base and V by 6 bases; bases with no gene match: 4. CDR3 protein: CASRASGTSYEQYF. CDR3 bases: TGTGCCAGCAGGGCTAGCGGGACGTCCTACGAGCAGTACTTC.

J is TRBJ2-5 and V is TRBV6-6; the match to TRBD1 covers 8 bases. With V trimmed by 2 bases and J by 5 bases, 7 bases remained unmatched. Germline CDR1 and CDR2: MNHNY and SVGAGI (reference sequence). The CDR3 covers 15 residues. CDR3 sequence: CASSYATGGRETQYF. Written as DNA, the CDR3 is TGTGCCAGCAGTTACGCCACAGGGGGTCGGGAGACCCAGTACTTC.

The chain has TRBV13 and TRBJ2-7, with D perhaps matching TRBD2 (6 bases). Trimming cost V 5 bases and J 7 bases, with 24 bases left between them. The germline CDR1 and CDR2 sequences are PRHDT and FYEKMQ (reference sequence). CDR3 length: 16 amino acids. CDR3 protein: CASSARTGTPTWEQYF. Written as DNA, the CDR3 is TGTGCCAGCAGCGCAAGAACCGGGACTCCGACCTGGGAGCAGTACTTC.